This TCR beta chain was found in a study of blood T cell repertoires in COVID-19 (dated by TCRdb to 2018 to 2020). Regarding the complete study: Samples covering the acute and convalescent phases of COVID-19 were provided by collaborators in the United States, Italy and Spain. The material from the prospective study consisted of cDNA or gDNA derived from T cells, B-cell-depleted T cells, or PBMCs. Deeply sampled blood TCRbeta repertoires from subjects exposed to, actively infected with, or recovered from COVID-19 were included in the dataset. The repertoires were made available in a free public database intended to serve as a resource for research on the immune response to SARS-CoV-2. Samples were obtained from the ongoing ImmuneRACE study (first 160 participants) and from 950 to 1,500 subjects provided by 6 global collaborators. A de-identified subject ID, COVID-19 status, age in years and sex were almost always included in the sample metadata. Where HLA class I and class II types were available, the types were taken from metadata supplied by the sample provider, not from assay-based typing.

The paper as a whole reports these results and caveats: How much clinical and demographic metadata was included differed by source and by participant, and the metadata was provided uncurated.

At the junction V is shortened by 4 bases and J by 4 bases; bases outside the gene matches: 9. CDR1 and CDR2, per the germline V gene (reference sequence), are LGHDT and YNNKEL. The CDR3 numbers 16 residues from cysteine through phenylalanine. The CDR3 DNA has 48 bases and is translated from base 1. TCRbeta CDR3 regions were amplified from genomic DNA using the immunoSEQ Assay, a bias-controlled multiplex PCR. For the original study's pipeline: Within the assay, amplification of reference gene primers was used to estimate how many nucleated cells each sample contained. Sequence reads were collapsed and filtered to measure the absolute abundance of every unique TCRbeta CDR3 rearrangement. Productive Simpson clonality was computed per sample as the square root of Simpson's diversity index over productive rearrangements. Sourced from immuneACCESS, this table was stored by TCRdb with only in-frame sequences that have V and J called. A share of the clones is absent; for the studies checked, an unresolved V gene accounts for under half, and the remainder has no known explanation. Clonal size and the V and J genes are those of that table, whereas D and trimming came from the DNA. This sample gives about 190,000 clones in total; 70% to 90% of them show up just once. Roughly 5% of the sample goes to the ten largest clones.

For this clone: The specificity of this receptor is unknown. Per-base qualities were not stored, and no clone one base away is much larger.

Whole blood was collected in K2EDTA tubes by collaborating institutions according to the institutions' own protocols. For TCRbeta analysis, collaborators shipped samples in one of three forms: frozen whole blood, isolated PBMCs, or DNA extracted from either of those sample types. This TCR was sampled from a woman in her sixties or seventies with active or convalescent COVID-19. The chain employs TRBV3-1 (or the pseudogene TRBV3-2) and TRBJ2-7; TRBD2 aligns with 11 central bases. The sequencing sample was made of peripheral blood. Read as DNA, the sequence is TGTGCCAGCAGCCCGTCGGTGTTAGCGGGAGGGTACGAGCAGTACTTC. Translated, this gives CASSPSVLAGGYEQYF.